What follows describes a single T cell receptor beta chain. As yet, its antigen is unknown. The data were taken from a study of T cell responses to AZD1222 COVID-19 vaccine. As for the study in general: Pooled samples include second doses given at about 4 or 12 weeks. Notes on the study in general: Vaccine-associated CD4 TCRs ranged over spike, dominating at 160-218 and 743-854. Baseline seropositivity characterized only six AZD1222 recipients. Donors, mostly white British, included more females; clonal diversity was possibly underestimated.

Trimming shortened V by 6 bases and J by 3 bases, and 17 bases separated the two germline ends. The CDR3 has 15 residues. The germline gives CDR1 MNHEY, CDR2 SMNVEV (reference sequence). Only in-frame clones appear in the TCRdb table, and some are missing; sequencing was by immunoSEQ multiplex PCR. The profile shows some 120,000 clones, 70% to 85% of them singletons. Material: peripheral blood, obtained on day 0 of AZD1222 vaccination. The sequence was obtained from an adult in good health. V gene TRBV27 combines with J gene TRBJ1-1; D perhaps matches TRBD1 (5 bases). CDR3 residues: CASRTKGSRDTEAFF. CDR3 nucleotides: TGTGCCAGCAGAACAAAGGGGAGTAGAGACACTGAAGCTTTCTTT.